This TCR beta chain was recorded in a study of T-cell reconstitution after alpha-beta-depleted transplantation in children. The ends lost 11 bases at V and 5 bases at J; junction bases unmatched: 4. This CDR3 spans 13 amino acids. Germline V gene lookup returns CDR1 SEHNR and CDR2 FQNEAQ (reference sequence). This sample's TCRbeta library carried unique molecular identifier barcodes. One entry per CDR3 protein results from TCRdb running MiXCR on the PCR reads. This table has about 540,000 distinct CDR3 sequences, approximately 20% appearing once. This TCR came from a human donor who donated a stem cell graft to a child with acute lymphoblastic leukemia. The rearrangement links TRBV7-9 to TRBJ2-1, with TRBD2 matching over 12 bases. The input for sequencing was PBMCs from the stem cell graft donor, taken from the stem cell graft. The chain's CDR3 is CAHGLAGNNEQFF. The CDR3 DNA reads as TGTGCCCATGGACTAGCGGGGAACAATGAGCAGTTCTTC.